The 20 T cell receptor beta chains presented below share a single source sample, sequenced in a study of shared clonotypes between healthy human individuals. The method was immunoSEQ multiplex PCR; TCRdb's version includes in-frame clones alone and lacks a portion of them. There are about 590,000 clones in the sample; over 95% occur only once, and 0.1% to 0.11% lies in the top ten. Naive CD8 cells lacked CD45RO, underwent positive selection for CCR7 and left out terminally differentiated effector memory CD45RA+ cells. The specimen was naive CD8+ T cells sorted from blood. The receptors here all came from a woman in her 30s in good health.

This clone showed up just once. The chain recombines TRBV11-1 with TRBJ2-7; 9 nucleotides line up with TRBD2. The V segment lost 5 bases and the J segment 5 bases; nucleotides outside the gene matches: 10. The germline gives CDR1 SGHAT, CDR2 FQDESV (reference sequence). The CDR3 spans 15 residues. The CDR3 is CASSTLAGAYHEQYF. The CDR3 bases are TGTGCCAGCAGCACCTTAGCGGGAGCCTACCACGAGCAGTACTTC.

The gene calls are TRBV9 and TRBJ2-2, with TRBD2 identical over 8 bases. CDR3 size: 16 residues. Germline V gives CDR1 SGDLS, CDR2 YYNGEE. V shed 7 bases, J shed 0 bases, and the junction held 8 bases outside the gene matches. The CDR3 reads CASDGGARPNTGELFF. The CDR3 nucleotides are TGTGCCAGCGACGGGGGGGCGCGGCCGAACACCGGGGAGCTGTTTTTT. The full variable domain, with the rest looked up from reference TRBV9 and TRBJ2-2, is DSGVTQTPKHLITATGQRVTLRCSPRSGDLSVYWYQQSLDQGLQFLIQYYNGEERAKGNILERFSAQQFPDLHSELNLSSLELGDSALYFCASDGGARPNTGELFFGEGSRLTVL.

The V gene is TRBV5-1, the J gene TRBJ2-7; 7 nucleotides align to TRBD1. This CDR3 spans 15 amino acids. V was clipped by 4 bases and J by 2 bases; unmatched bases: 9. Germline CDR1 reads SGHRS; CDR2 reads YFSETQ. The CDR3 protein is CASSGEGTATYEQYF. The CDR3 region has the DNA TGCGCCAGCAGCGGAGAGGGGACAGCCACCTACGAGCAGTACTTC.

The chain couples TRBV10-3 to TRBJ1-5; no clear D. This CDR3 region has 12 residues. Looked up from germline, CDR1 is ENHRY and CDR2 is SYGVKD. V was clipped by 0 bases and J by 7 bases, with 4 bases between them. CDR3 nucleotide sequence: TGTGCCATCAGTGAGTCTTTCCAGCCCCAGCATTTT. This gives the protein CAISESFQPQHF.

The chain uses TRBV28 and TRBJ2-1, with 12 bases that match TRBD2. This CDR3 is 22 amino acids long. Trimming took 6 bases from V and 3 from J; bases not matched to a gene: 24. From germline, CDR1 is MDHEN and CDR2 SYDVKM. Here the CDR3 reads CASRGPGTGWGLAGGNYNEQFF. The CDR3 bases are TGTGCCAGCAGAGGTCCCGGGACAGGGTGGGGGCTAGCGGGAGGGAACTACAATGAGCAGTTCTTC. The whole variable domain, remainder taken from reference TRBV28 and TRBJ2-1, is DVKVTQSSRYLVKRTGEKVFLECVQDMDHENMFWYRQDPGLGLRLIYFSYDVKMKEKGDIPEGYSVSREKKERFSLILESASTNQTSMYLCASRGPGTGWGLAGGNYNEQFFGPGTRLTVL.

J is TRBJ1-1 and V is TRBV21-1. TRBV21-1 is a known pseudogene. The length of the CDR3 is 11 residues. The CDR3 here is CASSPGTEAFF. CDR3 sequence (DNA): TGTGCCAGCAGCCCCGGGACTGAAGCTTTCTTT.

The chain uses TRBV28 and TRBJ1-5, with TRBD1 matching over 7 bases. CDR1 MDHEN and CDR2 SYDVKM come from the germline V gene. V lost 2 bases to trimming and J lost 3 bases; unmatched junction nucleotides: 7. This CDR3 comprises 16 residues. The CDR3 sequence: CASSLDPQGLNQPQHF. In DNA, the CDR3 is TGTGCCAGCAGTTTAGACCCACAGGGGCTCAATCAGCCCCAGCATTTT.

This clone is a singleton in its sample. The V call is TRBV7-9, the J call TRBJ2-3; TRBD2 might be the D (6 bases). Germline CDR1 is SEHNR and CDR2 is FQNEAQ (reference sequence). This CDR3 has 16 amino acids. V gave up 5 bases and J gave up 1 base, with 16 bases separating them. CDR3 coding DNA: TGTGCCAGCAGCCGACGGGCTGGAGGGGGCACAGATACGCAGTATTTT. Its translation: CASSRRAGGGTDTQYF.

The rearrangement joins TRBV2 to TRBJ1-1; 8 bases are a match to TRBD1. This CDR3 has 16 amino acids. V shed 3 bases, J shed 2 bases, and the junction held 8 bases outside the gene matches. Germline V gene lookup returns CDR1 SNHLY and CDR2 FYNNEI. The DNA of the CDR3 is TGTGCCAGCAGTGATCGGACAGGGTGGGGCAACACTGAAGCTTTCTTT. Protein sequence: CASSDRTGWGNTEAFF. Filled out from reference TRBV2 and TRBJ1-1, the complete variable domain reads EPEVTQTPSHQVTQMGQEVILRCVPISNHLYFYWYRQILGQKVEFLVSFYNNEISEKSEIFDDQFSVERPDGSNFTLKIRSTKLEDSAMYFCASSDRTGWGNTEAFFGQGTRLTVV.

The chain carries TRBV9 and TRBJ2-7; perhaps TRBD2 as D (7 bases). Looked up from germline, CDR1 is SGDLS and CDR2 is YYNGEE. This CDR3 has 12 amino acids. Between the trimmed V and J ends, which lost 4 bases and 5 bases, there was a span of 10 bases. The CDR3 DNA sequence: TGTGCCAGCAGCAAGGGGGGGCACGAGCAGTACTTC. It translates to CASSKGGHEQYF.

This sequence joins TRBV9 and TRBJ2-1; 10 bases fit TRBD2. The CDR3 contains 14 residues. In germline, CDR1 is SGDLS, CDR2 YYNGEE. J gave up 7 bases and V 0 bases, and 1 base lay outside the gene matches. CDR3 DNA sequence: TGTGCCAGCAGCGTAGCTAGCGGGAGAAATGAGCAGTTCTTC. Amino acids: CASSVASGRNEQFF. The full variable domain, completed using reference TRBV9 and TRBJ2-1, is DSGVTQTPKHLITATGQRVTLRCSPRSGDLSVYWYQQSLDQGLQFLIQYYNGEERAKGNILERFSAQQFPDLHSELNLSSLELGDSALYFCASSVASGRNEQFFGPGTRLTVL.

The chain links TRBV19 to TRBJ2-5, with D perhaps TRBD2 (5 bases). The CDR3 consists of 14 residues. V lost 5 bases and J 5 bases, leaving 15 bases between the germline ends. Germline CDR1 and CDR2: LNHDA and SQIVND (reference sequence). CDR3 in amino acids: CASSRRGKWETQYF. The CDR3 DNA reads TGTGCCAGTAGTCGTAGAGGGAAGTGGGAGACCCAGTACTTC. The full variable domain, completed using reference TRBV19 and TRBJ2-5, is DGGITQSPKYLFRKEGQNVTLSCEQNLNHDAMYWYRQDPGQGLRLIYYSQIVNDFQKGDIAEGYSVSREKKESFPLTVTSAQKNPTAFYLCASSRRGKWETQYFGPGTRLLVL.

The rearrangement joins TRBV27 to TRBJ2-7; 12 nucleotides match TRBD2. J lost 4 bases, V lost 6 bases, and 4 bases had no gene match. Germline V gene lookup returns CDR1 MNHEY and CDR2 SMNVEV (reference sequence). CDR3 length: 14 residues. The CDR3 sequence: CASRDTSGRYEQYF. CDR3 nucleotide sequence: TGTGCCAGCAGAGATACTAGCGGGAGGTACGAGCAGTACTTC.

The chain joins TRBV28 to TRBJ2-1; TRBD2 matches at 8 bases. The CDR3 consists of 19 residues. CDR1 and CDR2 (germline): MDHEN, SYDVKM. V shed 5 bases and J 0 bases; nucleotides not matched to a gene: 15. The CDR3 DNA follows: TGTGCCAGCAGTACCCGATGGACTAGCTCATTGAGCTCCTACAATGAGCAGTTCTTC. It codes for CASSTRWTSSLSSYNEQFF.

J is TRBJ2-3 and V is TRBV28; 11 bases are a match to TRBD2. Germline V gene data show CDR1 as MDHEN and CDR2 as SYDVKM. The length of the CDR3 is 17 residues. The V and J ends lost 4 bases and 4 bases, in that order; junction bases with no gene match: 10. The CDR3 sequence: CASSSTLSGRAPDTQYF. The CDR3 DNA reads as TGTGCCAGCAGTTCCACCCTTAGCGGGAGGGCCCCAGATACGCAGTATTTT.

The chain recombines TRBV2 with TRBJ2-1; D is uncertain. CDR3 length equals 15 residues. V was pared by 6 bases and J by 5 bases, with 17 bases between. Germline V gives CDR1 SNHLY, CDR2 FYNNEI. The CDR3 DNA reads TGTGCCAGCAGGACCCTCGAACGGTTACACAATGAGCAGTTCTTC. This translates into CASRTLERLHNEQFF.

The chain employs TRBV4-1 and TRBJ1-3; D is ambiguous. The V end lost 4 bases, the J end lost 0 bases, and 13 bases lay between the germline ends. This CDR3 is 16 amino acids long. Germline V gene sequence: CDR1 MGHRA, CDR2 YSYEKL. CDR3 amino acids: CASSPHAGDSGNTIYF. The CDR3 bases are TGCGCCAGCAGCCCTCACGCAGGAGACTCTGGAAACACCATATATTTT.

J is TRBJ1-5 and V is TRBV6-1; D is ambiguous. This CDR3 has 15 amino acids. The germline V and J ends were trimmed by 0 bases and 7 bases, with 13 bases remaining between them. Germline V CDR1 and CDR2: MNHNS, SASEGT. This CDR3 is CASSEARGGLQPQHF. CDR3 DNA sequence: TGTGCCAGCAGTGAAGCGAGAGGAGGGCTGCAGCCCCAGCATTTT.

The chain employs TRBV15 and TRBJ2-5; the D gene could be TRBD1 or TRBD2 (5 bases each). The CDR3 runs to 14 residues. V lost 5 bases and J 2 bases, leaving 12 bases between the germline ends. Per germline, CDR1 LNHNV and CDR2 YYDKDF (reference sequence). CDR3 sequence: CATSGGVSQETQYF. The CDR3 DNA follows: TGTGCCACCAGCGGGGGTGTTTCTCAAGAGACCCAGTACTTC.

The DNA for the CDR3 is TGCGCCAGCAGCTCTTCTGCATTCAGCGAGCGGGACCTCCTCGGGTACGAGCAGTACTTC. Its translation is CASSSSAFSERDLLGYEQYF. This sequence joins TRBV5-1 and TRBJ2-7, with 7 bases identical to TRBD2. There are 20 residues in the CDR3. Germline loops: CDR1 SGHRS, CDR2 YFSETQ. With V trimmed by 3 bases and J by 4 bases, 25 bases remained unmatched.